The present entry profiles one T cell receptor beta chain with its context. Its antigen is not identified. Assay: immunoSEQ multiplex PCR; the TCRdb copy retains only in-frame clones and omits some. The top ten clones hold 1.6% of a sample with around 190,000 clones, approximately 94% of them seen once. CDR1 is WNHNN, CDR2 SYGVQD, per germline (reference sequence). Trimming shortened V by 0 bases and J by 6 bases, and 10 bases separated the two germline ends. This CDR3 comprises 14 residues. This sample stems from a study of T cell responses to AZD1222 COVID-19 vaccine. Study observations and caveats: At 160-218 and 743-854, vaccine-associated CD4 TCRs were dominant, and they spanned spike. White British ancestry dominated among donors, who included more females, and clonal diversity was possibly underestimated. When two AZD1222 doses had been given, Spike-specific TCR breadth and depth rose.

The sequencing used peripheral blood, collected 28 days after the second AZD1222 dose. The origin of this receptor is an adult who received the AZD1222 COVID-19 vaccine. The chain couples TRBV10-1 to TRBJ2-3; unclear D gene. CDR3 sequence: CASSESGFLDTQYF. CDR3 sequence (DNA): TGCGCCAGCAGTGAGTCAGGGTTTTTGGATACGCAGTATTTT.